Listed below are T cell receptor beta chains from one sample, sequenced in a study of control samples from healthy donors and cancer patients. This table comes from immunoSEQ multiplex PCR, and its TCRdb copy is limited to in-frame clones, with some not included. The table records around 130,000 clones, roughly 90% of them present only once. Source material: blood. The source is a man in his fifties or sixties in good health. Each CDR3 is given with its conserved first and last residue. The D gene is left open where the match is weak. Size is stated for part of the rows, as once, few or many counts, or as a class when the clone is expanded.

length,D,V,size,J,CDR3,DNA
13,.,TRBV18,.,TRBJ1-2,CASSPGQDNGYTF,TGTGCCAGCTCACCAGGGCAGGATAATGGCTACACCTTC
14,.,TRBV30,.,TRBJ1-4,CAWSGIGVTEKLFF,TGTGCCTGGAGTGGCATAGGGGTCACTGAAAAACTGTTTTTT
15,TRBD1,TRBV5-6,.,TRBJ1-1,CASSLQGMRNTEAFF,TGTGCCAGCAGCTTACAGGGGATGCGGAACACTGAAGCTTTCTTT
15,.,TRBV6-5,.,TRBJ2-2,CASSFRDTYTGELFF,TGTGCCAGCAGTTTCCGGGACACGTACACCGGGGAGCTGTTTTTT
16,.,TRBV4-3,.,TRBJ2-7,CASSQDRVLGFYEQYF,TGCGCCAGCAGCCAAGATCGAGTACTAGGGTTCTACGAGCAGTACTTC
14,.,TRBV24-1,.,TRBJ2-5,CATSDSGVGETQYF,TGTGCCACCAGTGATTCAGGGGTGGGTGAGACCCAGTACTTC
15,TRBD2,TRBV24-1,.,TRBJ2-7,CATSDRREGINEQYF,TGTGCCACCAGTGACCGCAGGGAGGGCATCAACGAGCAGTACTTC
13,.,TRBV7-2,.,TRBJ1-2,CASSMRGIGGYTF,TGTGCCAGCAGCATGAGGGGTATTGGTGGCTACACCTTC
11,TRBD1,TRBV10-2,.,TRBJ2-7,CASSQQGAQYF,TGCGCCAGCAGCCAACAGGGGGCGCAGTACTTC
13,.,TRBV6-4,.,TRBJ1-1,CASSEDRNTEAFF,TGTGCCAGCAGTGAAGATAGGAACACTGAAGCTTTCTTT
13,TRBD1,TRBV5-6,.,TRBJ2-1,CASSYDRGHEQFF,TGTGCCAGCAGTTACGACAGGGGCCATGAGCAGTTCTTC
13,.,TRBV12-3/TRBV12-4,.,TRBJ1-6,CASSFSGNSPLHF,TGTGCCAGCAGTTTCTCCGGAAATTCACCCCTCCACTTT
14,.,TRBV30,many,TRBJ1-6,CAWGGLGNNSPLHF,TGTGCCTGGGGTGGGCTGGGGAATAATTCACCCCTCCACTTT
14,TRBD2,TRBV6-6,.,TRBJ2-7,CASSYSSGGYEQYF,TGTGCCAGCAGTTACTCTAGCGGGGGTTACGAGCAGTACTTC
13,.,TRBV24-1,.,TRBJ2-7,CATSAPPSYEQYF,TGTGCCACCAGTGCGCCACCATCCTACGAGCAGTACTTC
17,TRBD1,TRBV3-1/TRBV3-2,.,TRBJ1-5,CASSQENLGGWAQPQHF,TGTGCCAGCAGCCAAGAAAACTTAGGGGGCTGGGCTCAGCCCCAGCATTTT
15,.,TRBV18,.,TRBJ1-1,CASSPVEVMNTEAFF,TGTGCCAGCTCACCCGTGGAGGTTATGAACACTGAAGCTTTCTTT
16,.,TRBV5-1,.,TRBJ2-2,CASRLIPRDNTGELFF,TGCGCCAGCAGGCTTATTCCGCGGGACAACACCGGGGAGCTGTTTTTT
15,TRBD2,TRBV19,.,TRBJ2-7,CASTSHRGGENEQYF,TGTGCCAGTACCTCCCACCGGGGGGGGGAAAACGAGCAGTACTTC
15,TRBD2,TRBV3-1/TRBV3-2,.,TRBJ2-5,CASSPRTSARETQYF,TGTGCCAGCAGCCCGAGGACTAGCGCTCGAGAGACCCAGTACTTC
15,TRBD1,TRBV6-5,.,TRBJ1-2,CASSPRRTGGGGYTF,TGTGCCAGCAGTCCACGACGGACAGGAGGCGGGGGCTACACCTTC
14,.,TRBV5-1,.,TRBJ1-3,CASSLGTVGNTIYF,TGCGCCAGCAGCTTGGGGACAGTTGGAAACACCATATATTTT
16,TRBD1,TRBV18,once,TRBJ2-7,CASSPRTGANLHEQYF,TGTGCCAGCTCACCACGGACAGGTGCCAACCTCCACGAGCAGTACTTC
15,.,TRBV11-3,.,TRBJ2-2,CASSLTGRDTGELFF,TGTGCCAGCAGCTTGACAGGGAGGGACACCGGGGAGCTGTTTTTT
13,.,TRBV7-2,.,TRBJ1-4,CASSPRRNEKLFF,TGTGCCAGCAGCCCCCGACGTAATGAAAAACTGTTTTTT
13,.,TRBV19,.,TRBJ1-1,CASRKTMNTEAFF,TGTGCCAGTAGAAAGACCATGAACACTGAAGCTTTCTTT
15,TRBD1,TRBV24-1,.,TRBJ1-5,CATSDRTGGDQPQHF,TGTGCCACCAGTGACCGGACAGGGGGCGATCAGCCCCAGCATTTT
13,.,TRBV30,.,TRBJ1-5,CAWNADSNQPQHF,TGTGCCTGGAACGCAGATAGCAATCAGCCCCAGCATTTT
12,.,TRBV6-5,.,TRBJ1-1,CASRGQNTEAFF,TGTGCCAGCAGGGGCCAGAACACTGAAGCTTTCTTT
13,.,TRBV6-6,.,TRBJ1-2,CASSYSGDYGYTF,TGTGCCAGCAGTTACTCGGGGGACTATGGCTACACCTTC
18,.,TRBV6-1,.,TRBJ1-2,CASSETGSLSDSNYGYTF,TGTGCCAGCAGTGAGACGGGGTCTCTCTCCGACAGTAACTATGGCTACACCTTC
14,.,TRBV18,.,TRBJ1-1,CASSPSLRNTEAFF,TGTGCCAGCTCACCATCTCTGCGGAACACTGAAGCTTTCTTT
15,TRBD1,TRBV2,.,TRBJ1-4,CASRVGQATNEKLFF,TGTGCCAGCAGAGTGGGACAGGCAACTAATGAAAAACTGTTTTTT
18,TRBD2,TRBV3-1/TRBV3-2,.,TRBJ2-5,CASSQDWASGGPQETQYF,TGTGCCAGCAGCCAAGATTGGGCTAGCGGGGGTCCGCAAGAGACCCAGTACTTC
16,.,TRBV6-6,.,TRBJ1-1,CASSYSQGGLTTEAFF,TGTGCCAGCAGTTACTCCCAGGGTGGGTTGACGACTGAAGCTTTCTTT
15,TRBD2,TRBV5-1,.,TRBJ2-7,CASSFLAGGPYEQYF,TGCGCCAGCAGCTTTCTAGCGGGGGGACCCTACGAGCAGTACTTC
16,TRBD1,TRBV11-2,.,TRBJ2-7,CASSSPGQGKPFEQYF,TGTGCCAGCAGCTCGCCCGGACAGGGGAAACCTTTCGAGCAGTACTTC
15,.,TRBV7-8,.,TRBJ1-5,CASSLQQRSNQPQHF,TGTGCCAGCAGCTTGCAACAGCGGAGCAATCAGCCCCAGCATTTT
14,.,TRBV6-5,once,TRBJ1-1,CASSYSIPSKRAFF,TGTGCCAGCAGTTACTCGATACCATCGAAGAGGGCTTTCTTT
16,TRBD2,TRBV18,.,TRBJ2-4,CASSPRTSDDGSIQYF,TGTGCCAGCTCACCAAGGACTAGCGACGACGGTAGCATTCAGTACTTC
14,.,TRBV4-3,.,TRBJ1-6,CATSNGGSNSPLHF,TGCGCCACCTCGAACGGGGGCAGTAATTCACCCCTCCACTTT
11,.,TRBV29-1,.,TRBJ2-3,CSVASTDTQYF,TGCAGCGTTGCTAGCACAGATACGCAGTATTTT
13,.,TRBV25-1,.,TRBJ1-5,CASSGVSNQPQHF,TGTGCCAGCAGTGGAGTAAGCAATCAGCCCCAGCATTTT
15,TRBD1,TRBV10-3,few,TRBJ1-1,CAISDATGRNTEAFF,TGTGCCATCAGTGACGCGACAGGGCGGAACACTGAAGCTTTCTTT
13,.,TRBV7-8,.,TRBJ1-4,CASRVGTNEKLFF,TGTGCCAGCAGAGTTGGTACTAATGAAAAACTGTTTTTT
14,TRBD1,TRBV3-1/TRBV3-2,.,TRBJ1-2,CASRDRGGDYGYTF,TGTGCCAGCAGGGACAGGGGGGGAGACTATGGCTACACCTTC
13,.,TRBV7-7,.,TRBJ2-5,CASSLAYQETQYF,TGTGCCAGCAGCTTAGCTTACCAAGAGACCCAGTACTTC
17,.,TRBV7-2,once,TRBJ2-4,CASSLGVNYLAKNIQYF,TGTGCCAGCAGCTTAGGGGTCAACTACTTAGCCAAAAACATTCAGTACTTC
12,.,TRBV5-6,.,TRBJ2-7,CASSLDGYEQYF,TGTGCCAGCAGCTTGGACGGCTACGAGCAGTACTTC
15,TRBD1,TRBV3-1/TRBV3-2,.,TRBJ1-6,CASRTGQEYNSPLHF,TGTGCCAGCAGAACCGGACAGGAGTATAATTCACCCCTCCACTTT
12,TRBD1,TRBV29-1,.,TRBJ2-2,CSVSDTGATLFF,TGCAGCGTTTCAGATACAGGGGCGACACTGTTTTTT
14,.,TRBV6-5,.,TRBJ1-2,CASSYQRTIYGYTF,TGTGCCAGCAGTTACCAGAGGACAATCTATGGCTACACCTTC
14,.,TRBV19,.,TRBJ2-2,CASSTDSYTGELFF,TGTGCCAGTAGTACCGACAGTTACACCGGGGAGCTGTTTTTT
11,.,TRBV2,.,TRBJ2-1,CASSPGNEQFF,TGTGCCAGCAGTCCGGGAAATGAGCAGTTCTTC
12,TRBD1,TRBV27,.,TRBJ1-6,CASSPRTGGFHF,TGTGCCAGCAGTCCCAGGACAGGGGGGTTCCACTTT
15,TRBD1,TRBV10-2,.,TRBJ1-2,CASRKPTGETDGYTF,TGCGCCAGCAGAAAACCGACAGGGGAAACGGATGGCTACACCTTC
13,.,TRBV19,.,TRBJ1-1,CASSIDVTGEAFF,TGTGCCAGTAGTATAGATGTCACAGGGGAAGCTTTCTTT
12,.,TRBV28,.,TRBJ2-3,CASSSRVDTQYF,TGTGCCAGCAGTTCCCGGGTGGATACGCAGTATTTT
13,.,TRBV19,.,TRBJ2-2,CASRGGNTGELFF,TGTGCCAGTAGGGGAGGGAACACCGGGGAGCTGTTTTTT
14,.,TRBV6-4,few,TRBJ1-2,CASSPGPANYGYTF,TGTGCCAGCAGTCCGGGTCCAGCTAACTATGGCTACACCTTC